In its sample, the clone carrying this TCR beta chain was seen a few times. Its antigen is not identified. CDR1 SNHLY and CDR2 FYNNEI come from the germline V gene. V shed 6 bases and J shed 0 bases, with 12 bases lying between them. CDR3 length: 15 amino acids. This specimen belongs to a study of T cell responses to AZD1222 COVID-19 vaccine. Repertoires were generated with immunoSEQ multiplex PCR, while TCRdb's copy carries only in-frame clones and drops some. The table includes 90,000 or so clones, 88% detected once. General study points: When two AZD1222 doses had been given, Spike-specific TCR breadth and depth rose. Distributed over spike, vaccine-associated CD4 TCRs predominated at 160-218 and 743-854.

This TCR came from an adult in good health. Material: peripheral blood, obtained on day 0 of AZD1222 vaccination. V and J are TRBV2 and TRBJ1-5; D uncertain. The CDR3 nucleotides read TGTGCCAGCAGGTCTATCCGTCATAGCAATCAGCCCCAGCATTTT. It yields the protein CASRSIRHSNQPQHF.